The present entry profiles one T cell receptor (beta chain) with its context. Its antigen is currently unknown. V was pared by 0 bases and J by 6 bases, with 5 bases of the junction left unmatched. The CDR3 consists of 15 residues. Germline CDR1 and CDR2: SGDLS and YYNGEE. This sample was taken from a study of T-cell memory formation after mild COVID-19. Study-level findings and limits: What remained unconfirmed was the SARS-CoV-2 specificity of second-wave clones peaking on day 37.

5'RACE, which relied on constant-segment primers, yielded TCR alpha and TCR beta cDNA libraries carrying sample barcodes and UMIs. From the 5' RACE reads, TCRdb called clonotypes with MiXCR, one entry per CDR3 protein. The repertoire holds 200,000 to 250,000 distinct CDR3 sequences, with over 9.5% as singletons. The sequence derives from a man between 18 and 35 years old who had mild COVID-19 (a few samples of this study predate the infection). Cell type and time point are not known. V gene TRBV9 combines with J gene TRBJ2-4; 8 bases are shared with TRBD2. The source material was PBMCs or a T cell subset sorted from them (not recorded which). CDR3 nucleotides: TGTGCCAGCAGCGTAGGGGTAGCGGGGCTAAACATTCAGTACTTC. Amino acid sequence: CASSVGVAGLNIQYF.